This is a list of T cell receptor beta chains from one sample in a study of blood T cell repertoires in COVID-19. Using immunoSEQ multiplex PCR, the repertoire was profiled, and TCRdb retains in-frame clones only, with some absent. In the table there are around 170,000 clones, roughly three quarters of which are singletons. Sample: PBMCs or T cells enriched from blood (not recorded which). Receptors originate from a man in his 60s who had been exposed to COVID-19. The CDR3 runs from the conserved cysteine through the conserved F or W. Fields, in order: J gene, D gene, clone size, V gene, CDR3 protein, CDR3 DNA. A D gene is named only where the DNA matches it firmly. Expanded clones are given a class, and other clones once, few, many or no size at all.

TRBJ1-5 | . | . | TRBV7-2 | CASSLEDSSNQPQHF | TGTGCCAGCAGCTTAGAAGACAGTAGCAATCAGCCCCAGCATTTT
TRBJ2-5 | . | many | TRBV5-4 | CASSSGAPNQETQYF | TGTGCCAGCAGCTCCGGTGCGCCTAACCAAGAGACCCAGTACTTC
TRBJ2-3 | . | . | TRBV5-4 | CASSQDYLTQYF | TGTGCCAGCAGTCAGGACTATCTTACGCAGTATTTT
TRBJ2-3 | . | few | TRBV14 | CASSQESGRTDTQYF | TGTGCCAGCAGCCAAGAGTCCGGTCGCACAGATACGCAGTATTTT
TRBJ2-7 | TRBD2 | . | TRBV9 | CASSVGLLAGEEEQYF | TGTGCCAGCAGCGTAGGCCTACTAGCGGGAGAGGAGGAGCAGTACTTC
TRBJ1-1 | . | once | TRBV21-1 | CASSPGGCPDIAEAFF | TGTGCCAGCAGCCCGGGGGGCTGTCCAGATATCGCTGAAGCTTTCTTT
TRBJ2-3 | . | . | TRBV7-2 | CASSLLTTDTQYF | TGTGCCAGCAGCTTACTTACCACTGATACGCAGTATTTT
TRBJ1-1 | TRBD1 | . | TRBV7-2 | CASSFTGGAVTEAFF | TGTGCCAGCAGCTTCACAGGGGGCGCGGTGACTGAAGCTTTCTTT
TRBJ2-7 | . | . | TRBV7-8 | CASSLGRVPYEQYF | TGTGCCAGCAGCTTGGGCAGGGTGCCCTACGAGCAGTACTTC
TRBJ2-7 | . | . | TRBV5-1 | CASSFHEYDEQYF | TGCGCCAGCAGCTTTCATGAGTATGACGAGCAGTACTTC
TRBJ2-1 | TRBD2 | . | TRBV3-1/TRBV3-2 | CASSQGVAGDSDEQFF | TGTGCCAGCAGCCAAGGGGTAGCGGGAGATTCTGATGAGCAGTTCTTC
TRBJ1-1 | TRBD1 | . | TRBV27 | CASSIQGTNTEAFF | TGTGCCAGCAGCATACAGGGGACGAACACTGAAGCTTTCTTT
TRBJ1-1 | . | . | TRBV27 | CASSQDSPGTEAFF | TGTGCCAGCAGTCAGGACAGCCCAGGGACTGAAGCTTTCTTT
TRBJ2-3 | TRBD1 | . | TRBV11-2 | CASSLESGQVTDTQYF | TGTGCCAGCAGCTTAGAGTCGGGACAGGTAACAGATACGCAGTATTTT
TRBJ2-3 | TRBD2 | . | TRBV5-1 | CASSAETSGILTDTQYF | TGCGCCAGCAGCGCCGAGACTAGCGGGATCCTCACAGATACGCAGTATTTT
TRBJ2-7 | TRBD1 | . | TRBV7-9 | CASSLVGQGLYEQYF | TGTGCCAGCAGCTTAGTCGGACAGGGGCTATACGAGCAGTACTTC
TRBJ2-2 | . | . | TRBV29-1 | CSVDPLEGENTGELFF | TGCAGCGTTGACCCCCTGGAAGGGGAAAACACCGGGGAGCTGTTTTTT
TRBJ2-5 | TRBD2 | . | TRBV30 | CAWSVISGRAGETQYF | TGTGCCTGGAGTGTAATTAGCGGGAGGGCCGGGGAGACCCAGTACTTC
TRBJ1-1 | . | . | TRBV7-2 | CASSLGGGGHTTEAFF | TGTGCCAGCAGCTTAGGGGGCGGGGGACATACCACTGAAGCTTTCTTT
TRBJ1-2 | . | . | TRBV19 | CASSIAGAQGAYGYTF | TGTGCCAGTAGTATAGCTGGGGCACAGGGCGCCTATGGCTACACCTTC
TRBJ1-6 | . | . | TRBV27 | CASSLGAGGISPLHF | TGTGCCAGCAGTTTAGGCGCGGGCGGGATCTCACCCCTCCACTTT
TRBJ2-2 | . | . | TRBV5-1 | CASSPKNTGELFF | TGCGCCAGCAGCCCCAAGAACACCGGGGAGCTGTTTTTT
TRBJ1-6 | TRBD1 | . | TRBV10-3 | CAIRERDSNSPLHF | TGTGCCATCAGGGAGAGGGACAGCAATTCACCCCTCCACTTT
TRBJ2-3 | . | . | TRBV28 | CASQQGTGGYTQYF | TGTGCCAGCCAACAGGGGACTGGGGGATATACGCAGTATTTT
TRBJ1-2 | TRBD1 | . | TRBV7-9 | CASSLGTGRYGYTF | TGTGCCAGCAGCTTAGGGACAGGACGGTATGGCTACACCTTC
TRBJ2-7 | . | . | TRBV27 | CASSLRSGSYEQYF | TGTGCCAGCAGTTTGAGGAGCGGCTCCTACGAGCAGTACTTC
TRBJ2-3 | TRBD2 | . | TRBV4-3 | CASSQAGGGYSSTDTQYF | TGCGCCAGCAGCCAAGCGGGAGGGGGTTATTCTTCCACAGATACGCAGTATTTT
TRBJ1-2 | . | once | TRBV5-6 | CASSLVFGREDYGYTF | TGTGCCAGCAGCTTGGTTTTCGGCAGGGAAGACTATGGCTACACCTTC
TRBJ1-2 | . | . | TRBV7-2 | CASSLVLGASYGYTF | TGTGCCAGCAGCTTAGTCCTGGGGGCTAGCTATGGCTACACCTTC
TRBJ2-7 | TRBD2 | . | TRBV25-1 | CATRGGEQYF | TGTGCCACCCGGGGGGGCGAGCAGTACTTC
TRBJ2-5 | . | . | TRBV5-1 | CASSLVAGAIGETQYF | TGCGCCAGCAGCTTGGTAGCAGGGGCTATAGGAGAGACCCAGTACTTC
TRBJ2-3 | TRBD2 | few | TRBV27 | CASSSQREEDTQYF | TGTGCCAGCAGTTCACAGCGGGAGGAAGATACGCAGTATTTT